This T cell receptor (beta chain) appears in the sequencing data of a study of Graves' ophthalmopathy and Graves' hyperthyroidism. The TCR beta CDR3 regions underwent amplification from RNA transcripts. After a first-round RT-PCR with HTBI primers, a second-round multiplex PCR was run. TCRdb re-analysed the multiplex PCR reads in MiXCR, keeping a single row per CDR3 protein. The sample has about 700,000 distinct CDR3 sequences; 35% to 50% are singletons. V lost 0 bases and J 7 bases, leaving 18 bases between the germline ends. CDR3 size: 16 residues. CDR1 and CDR2 (germline): DFQATT, SNEGSKA (reference sequence). This clonotype was seen a few times.

The chain combines TRBV20-1 with TRBJ1-4, with D possibly being TRBD1 (6 bases). This receptor was identified in an adult man with Graves' ophthalmopathy. Material: peripheral blood. The CDR3 loop is CSARDLGWQGSEKLFF. CDR3 DNA sequence: TGCAGTGCTAGAGATCTGGGTTGGCAGGGGAGTGAAAAACTGTTTTTT.